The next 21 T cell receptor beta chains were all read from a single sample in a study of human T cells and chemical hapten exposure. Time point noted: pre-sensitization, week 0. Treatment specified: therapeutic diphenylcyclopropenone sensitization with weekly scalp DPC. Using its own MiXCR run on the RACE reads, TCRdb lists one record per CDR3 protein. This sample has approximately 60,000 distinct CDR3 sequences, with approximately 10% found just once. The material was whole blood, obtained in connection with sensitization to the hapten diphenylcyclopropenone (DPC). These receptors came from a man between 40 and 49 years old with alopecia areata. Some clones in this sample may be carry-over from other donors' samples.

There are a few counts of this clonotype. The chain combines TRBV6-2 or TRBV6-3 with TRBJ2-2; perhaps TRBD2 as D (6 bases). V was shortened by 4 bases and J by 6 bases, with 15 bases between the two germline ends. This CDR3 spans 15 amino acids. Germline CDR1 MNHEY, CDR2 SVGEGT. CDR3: CASSLTSVFPGELFF. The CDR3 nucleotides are TGTGCCAGCAGTTTGACTAGTGTATTTCCCGGGGAGCTGTTTTTT.

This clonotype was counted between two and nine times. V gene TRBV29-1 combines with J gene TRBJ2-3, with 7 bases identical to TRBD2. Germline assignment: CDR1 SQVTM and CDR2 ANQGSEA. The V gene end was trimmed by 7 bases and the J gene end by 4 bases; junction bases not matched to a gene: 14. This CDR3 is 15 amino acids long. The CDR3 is CSALTGLAEADTQYF. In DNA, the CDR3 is TGCAGCGCCCTAACTGGCCTAGCGGAGGCAGATACGCAGTATTTT.

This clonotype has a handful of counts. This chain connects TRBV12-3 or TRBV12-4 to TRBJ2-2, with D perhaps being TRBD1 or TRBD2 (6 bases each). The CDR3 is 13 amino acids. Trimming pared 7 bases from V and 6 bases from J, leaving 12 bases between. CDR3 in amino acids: CASTLRGAGELFF. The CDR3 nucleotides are TGTGCCAGCACTCTGAGGGGGGCCGGGGAGCTGTTTTTT.

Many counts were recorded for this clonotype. CDR3 DNA: TGTGCCAGCAGCATAGGTTTTGGGATAAGCACAGATACGCAGTATTTT. The encoded protein is CASSIGFGISTDTQYF. The rearrangement joins TRBV7-2 to TRBJ2-3; no clear D gene. The V end was cut by 5 bases, the J end by 0 bases, with 15 bases between. The CDR3 is 16 residues long. The V gene's germline CDR1 is SGHTA and CDR2 FQGNSA.

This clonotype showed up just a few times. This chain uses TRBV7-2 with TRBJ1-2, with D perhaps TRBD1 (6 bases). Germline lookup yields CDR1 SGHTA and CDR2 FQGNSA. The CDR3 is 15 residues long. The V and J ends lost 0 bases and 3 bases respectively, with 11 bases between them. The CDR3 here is CASSLAGRGDYGYTF. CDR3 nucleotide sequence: TGTGCCAGCAGCTTAGCGGGCAGGGGAGACTATGGCTACACCTTC.

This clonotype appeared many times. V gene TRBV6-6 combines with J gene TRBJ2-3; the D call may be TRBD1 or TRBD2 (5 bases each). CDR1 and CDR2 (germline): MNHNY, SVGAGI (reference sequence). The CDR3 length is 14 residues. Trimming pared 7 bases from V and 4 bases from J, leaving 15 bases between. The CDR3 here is CASINLPGPDTQYF. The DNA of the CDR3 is TGTGCCAGCATCAACCTTCCGGGGCCAGATACGCAGTATTTT.

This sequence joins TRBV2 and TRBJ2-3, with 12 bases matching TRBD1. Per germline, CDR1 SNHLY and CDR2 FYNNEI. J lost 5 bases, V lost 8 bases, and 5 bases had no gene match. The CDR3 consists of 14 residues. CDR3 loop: CASGDRGLGDTQYF. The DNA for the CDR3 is TGTGCCAGCGGGGACAGGGGGCTTGGAGATACGCAGTATTTT.

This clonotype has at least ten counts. CDR3 DNA sequence: TGCAGCGTTGACCTTCGGGGTGATGAAAAACTGTTTTTT. Amino acid sequence: CSVDLRGDEKLFF. This chain connects TRBV29-1 to TRBJ1-4; D gene unclear. Germline assignment: CDR1 SQVTM and CDR2 ANQGSEA. This CDR3 comprises 13 residues. V was trimmed by 3 bases and J by 6 bases, leaving 11 bases between them.

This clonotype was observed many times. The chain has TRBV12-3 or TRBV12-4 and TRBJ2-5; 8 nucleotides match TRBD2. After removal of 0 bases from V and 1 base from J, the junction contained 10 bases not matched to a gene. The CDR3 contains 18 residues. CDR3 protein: CASSLARGTSGFQETQYF. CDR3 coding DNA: TGTGCCAGCAGTTTAGCGCGCGGAACTAGCGGATTCCAAGAGACCCAGTACTTC.

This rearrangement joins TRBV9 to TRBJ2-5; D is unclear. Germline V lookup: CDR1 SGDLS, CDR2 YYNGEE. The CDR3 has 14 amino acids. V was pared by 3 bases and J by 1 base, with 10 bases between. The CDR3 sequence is CASSATGTQETQYF. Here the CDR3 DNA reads TGTGCCAGCAGCGCAACTGGAACCCAAGAGACCCAGTACTTC.

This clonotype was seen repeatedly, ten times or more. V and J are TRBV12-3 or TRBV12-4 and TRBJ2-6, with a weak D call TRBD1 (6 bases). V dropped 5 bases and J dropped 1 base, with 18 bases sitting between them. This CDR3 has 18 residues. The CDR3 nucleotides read TGTGCCAGCAGTCCTCAGGGACAACTTAAATCTGGGGCCAACGTCCTGACTTTC. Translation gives CASSPQGQLKSGANVLTF.

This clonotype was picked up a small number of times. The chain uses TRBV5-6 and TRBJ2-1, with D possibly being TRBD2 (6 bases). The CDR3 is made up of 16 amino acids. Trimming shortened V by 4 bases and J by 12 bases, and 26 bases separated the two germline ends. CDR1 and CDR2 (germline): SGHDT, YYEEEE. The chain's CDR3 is CASSRLKQQTSWGQFF. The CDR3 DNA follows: TGTGCCAGCAGCCGCCTTAAACAGCAAACTAGCTGGGGGCAGTTCTTC.

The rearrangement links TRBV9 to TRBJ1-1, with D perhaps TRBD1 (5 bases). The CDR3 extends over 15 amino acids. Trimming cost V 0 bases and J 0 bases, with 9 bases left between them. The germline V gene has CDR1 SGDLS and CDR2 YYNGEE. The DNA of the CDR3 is TGTGCCAGCAGCGTAGGAGGGGCAATGAACACTGAAGCTTTCTTT. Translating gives CASSVGGAMNTEAFF.

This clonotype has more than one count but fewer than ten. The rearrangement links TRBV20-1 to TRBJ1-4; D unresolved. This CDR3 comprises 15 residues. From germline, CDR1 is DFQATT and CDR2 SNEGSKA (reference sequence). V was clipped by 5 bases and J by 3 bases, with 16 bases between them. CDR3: CSAREGQLPNEKLFF. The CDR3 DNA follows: TGCAGTGCTCGGGAGGGTCAATTACCTAATGAAAAACTGTTTTTT.

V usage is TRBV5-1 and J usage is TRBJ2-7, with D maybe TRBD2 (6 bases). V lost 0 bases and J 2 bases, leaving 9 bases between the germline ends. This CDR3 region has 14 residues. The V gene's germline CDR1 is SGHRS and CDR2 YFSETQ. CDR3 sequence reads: CASSLAGGTYEQYF. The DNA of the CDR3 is TGCGCCAGCAGCTTGGCCGGCGGGACCTACGAGCAGTACTTC.

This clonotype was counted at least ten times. CDR3 protein: CASSFPGQLNSYNEQFF. The CDR3 DNA reads as TGTGCCAGCAGCTTTCCGGGACAGTTGAACTCCTACAATGAGCAGTTCTTC. V and J are TRBV7-8 and TRBJ2-1; TRBD1 matches at 7 bases. From germline, CDR1 is SGHVS and CDR2 FQNEAQ. V lost 3 bases, J lost 0 bases, and 8 bases stayed unmatched. CDR3 length: 17 residues.

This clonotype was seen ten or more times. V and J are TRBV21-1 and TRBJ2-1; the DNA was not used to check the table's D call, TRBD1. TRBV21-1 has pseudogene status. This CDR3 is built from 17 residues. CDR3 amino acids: CASSKGPAIPAYNEQFF. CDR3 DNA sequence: TGTGCCAGCAGCAAAGGCCCGGCGATCCCCGCCTACAATGAGCAGTTCTTC.

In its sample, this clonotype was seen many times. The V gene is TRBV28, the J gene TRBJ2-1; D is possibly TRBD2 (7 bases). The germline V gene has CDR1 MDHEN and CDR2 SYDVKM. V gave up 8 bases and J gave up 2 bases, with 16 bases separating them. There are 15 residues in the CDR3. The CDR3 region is CASGRAGHPYNEQFF. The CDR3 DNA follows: TGTGCCAGCGGGAGGGCGGGACACCCCTACAATGAGCAGTTCTTC.

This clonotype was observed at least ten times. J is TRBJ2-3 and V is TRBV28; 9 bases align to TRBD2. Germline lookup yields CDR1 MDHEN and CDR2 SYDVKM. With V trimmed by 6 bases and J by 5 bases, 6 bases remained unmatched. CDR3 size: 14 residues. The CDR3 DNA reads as TGTGCCAGCAGAGGAAGCGGGAGGTTAGATACGCAGTATTTT. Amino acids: CASRGSGRLDTQYF.

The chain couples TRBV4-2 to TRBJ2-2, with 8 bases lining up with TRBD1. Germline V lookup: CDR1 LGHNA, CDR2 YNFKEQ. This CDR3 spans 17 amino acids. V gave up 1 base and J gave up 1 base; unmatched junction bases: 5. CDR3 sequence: CASSQGQGMMNTGELFF. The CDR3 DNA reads TGTGCCAGCAGCCAAGGACAGGGGATGATGAACACCGGGGAGCTGTTTTTT.

CDR3 sequence (DNA): TGTGCCTGGAGTTTTACAGGGAACACTGAAGCTTTCTTT. Its translation: CAWSFTGNTEAFF. The J gene is TRBJ1-1, the V gene TRBV30, with a possible D match to TRBD1 (5 bases). CDR1 is GTSNPN, CDR2 SVGIG, per germline (reference sequence). This CDR3 spans 13 amino acids. V was pared by 2 bases and J by 1 base, with 8 bases between.